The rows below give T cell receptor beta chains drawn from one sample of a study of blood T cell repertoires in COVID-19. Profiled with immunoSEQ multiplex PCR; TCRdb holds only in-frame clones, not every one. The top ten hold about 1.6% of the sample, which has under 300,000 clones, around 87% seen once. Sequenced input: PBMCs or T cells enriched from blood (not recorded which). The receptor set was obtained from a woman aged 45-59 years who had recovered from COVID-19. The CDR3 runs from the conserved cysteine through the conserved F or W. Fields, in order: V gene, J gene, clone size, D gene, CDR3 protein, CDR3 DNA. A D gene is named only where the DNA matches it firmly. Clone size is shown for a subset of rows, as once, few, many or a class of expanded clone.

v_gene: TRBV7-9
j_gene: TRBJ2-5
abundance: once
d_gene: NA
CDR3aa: CASSLVGEEYF
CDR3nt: TGTGCCAGCAGCTTAGTCGGAGAAGAGTACTTC

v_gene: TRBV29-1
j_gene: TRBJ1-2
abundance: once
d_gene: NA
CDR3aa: CSVEIGALSTF
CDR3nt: TGCAGCGTTGAAATTGGGGCCCTCTCCACCTTC

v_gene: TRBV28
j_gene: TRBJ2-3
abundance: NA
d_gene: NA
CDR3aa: CASSFLSWANTDTQYF
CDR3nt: TGTGCCAGCAGTTTCCTTAGTTGGGCCAACACAGATACGCAGTATTTT

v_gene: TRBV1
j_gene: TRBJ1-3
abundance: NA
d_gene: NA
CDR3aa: CTSSQEWREGENTIYF
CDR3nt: TGCACCAGCAGCCAAGAGTGGAGGGAGGGGGAAAACACCATATATTTT

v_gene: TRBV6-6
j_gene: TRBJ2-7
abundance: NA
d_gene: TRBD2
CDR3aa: CASSYTSGRGEQYF
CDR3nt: TGTGCCAGCAGTTATACTAGCGGGAGAGGTGAGCAGTACTTC

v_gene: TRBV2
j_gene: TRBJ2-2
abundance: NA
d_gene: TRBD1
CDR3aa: CASSLGQGNTGELFF
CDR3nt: TGTGCCAGCAGCCTGGGACAGGGGAACACCGGGGAGCTGTTTTTT

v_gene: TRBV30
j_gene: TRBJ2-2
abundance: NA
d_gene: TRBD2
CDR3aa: CAWNLAGANTGELFF
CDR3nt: TGTGCCTGGAACTTAGCGGGAGCGAACACCGGGGAGCTGTTTTTT

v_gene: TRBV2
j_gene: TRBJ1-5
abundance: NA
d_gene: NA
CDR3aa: CASSKTTGTGQPQHF
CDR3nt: TGTGCCAGCAGTAAAACCACAGGGACGGGACAGCCCCAGCATTTT

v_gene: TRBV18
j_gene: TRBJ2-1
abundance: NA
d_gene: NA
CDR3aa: CASSQQGLLNEQFF
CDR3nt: TGTGCCAGCTCACAACAGGGCTTGCTCAATGAGCAGTTCTTC

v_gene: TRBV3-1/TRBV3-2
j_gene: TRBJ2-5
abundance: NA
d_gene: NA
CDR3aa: CASSHHSGLGTQYF
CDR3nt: TGTGCCAGCAGCCACCACAGCGGCCTGGGGACCCAGTACTTC

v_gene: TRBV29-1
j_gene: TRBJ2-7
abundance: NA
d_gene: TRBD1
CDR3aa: CSVGRDREEQYF
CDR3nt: TGCAGCGTGGGCCGGGACAGGGAAGAGCAGTACTTC

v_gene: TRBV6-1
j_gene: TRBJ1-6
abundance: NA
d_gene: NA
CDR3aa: CASSGEGMSWQPNSPLHF
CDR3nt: TGTGCCAGCAGTGGAGAGGGAATGAGTTGGCAGCCTAATTCACCCCTCCACTTT

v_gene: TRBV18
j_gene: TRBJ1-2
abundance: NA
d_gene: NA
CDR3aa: CASSPQAAGYAAYGYTF
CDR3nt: TGTGCCAGCTCACCACAGGCTGCAGGGTACGCGGCCTATGGCTACACCTTC

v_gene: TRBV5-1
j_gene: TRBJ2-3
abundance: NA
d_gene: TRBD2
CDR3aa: CASSSGLAGKADTQYF
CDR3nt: TGCGCCAGCAGCTCGGGACTAGCGGGGAAGGCAGATACGCAGTATTTT

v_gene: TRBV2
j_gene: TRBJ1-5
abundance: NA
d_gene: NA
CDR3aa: CASSGSNSNQPQHF
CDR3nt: TGTGCCAGCAGTGGGAGCAATAGCAATCAGCCCCAGCATTTT

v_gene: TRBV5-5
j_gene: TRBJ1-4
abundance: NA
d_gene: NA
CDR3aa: CASSINGADNEKLFF
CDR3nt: TGTGCCAGCAGCATAAATGGCGCGGATAATGAAAAACTGTTTTTT

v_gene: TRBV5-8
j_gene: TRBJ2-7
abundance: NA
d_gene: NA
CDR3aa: CASSFTGNYEQYF
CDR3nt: TGTGCCAGCAGCTTTACAGGGAACTACGAGCAGTACTTC

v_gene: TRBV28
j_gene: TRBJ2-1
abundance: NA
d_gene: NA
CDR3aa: CASSLGGAGLPNEQFF
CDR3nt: TGTGCCAGCAGTTTAGGGGGGGCGGGATTGCCTAATGAGCAGTTCTTC

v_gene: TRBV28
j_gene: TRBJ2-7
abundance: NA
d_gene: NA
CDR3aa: CASTPAGVGNEQYF
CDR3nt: TGTGCCAGCACCCCAGCAGGGGTAGGGAACGAGCAGTACTTC

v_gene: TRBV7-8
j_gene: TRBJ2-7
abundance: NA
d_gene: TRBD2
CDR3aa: CASSLQASGGTLGYEQYF
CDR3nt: TGTGCCAGCAGCTTACAGGCTAGCGGGGGCACTCTCGGGTACGAGCAGTACTTC

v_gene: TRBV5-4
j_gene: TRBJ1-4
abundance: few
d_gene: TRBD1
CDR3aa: CASSDTGVNEKLFF
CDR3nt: TGTGCCAGCAGCGATACAGGGGTTAATGAAAAACTGTTTTTT

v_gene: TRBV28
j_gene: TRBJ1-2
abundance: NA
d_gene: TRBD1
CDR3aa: CASSPTTGGSSSLIYGYTF
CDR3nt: TGTGCCAGCAGTCCCACAACAGGGGGGTCTTCTTCCCTTATCTATGGCTACACCTTC

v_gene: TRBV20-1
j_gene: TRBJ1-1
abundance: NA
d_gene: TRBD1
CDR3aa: CSASLRQGATEAFF
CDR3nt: TGCAGTGCTAGTCTTAGGCAGGGGGCGACTGAAGCTTTCTTT

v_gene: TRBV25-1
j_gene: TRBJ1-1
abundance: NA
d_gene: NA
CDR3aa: CASSEWITDQAFF
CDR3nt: TGTGCCAGCAGTGAATGGATTACAGACCAAGCTTTCTTT

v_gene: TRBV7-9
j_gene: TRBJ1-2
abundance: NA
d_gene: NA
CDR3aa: CASSLGGAVEYGYTF
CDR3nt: TGTGCCAGCAGCTTAGGCGGGGCGGTCGAGTATGGCTACACCTTC

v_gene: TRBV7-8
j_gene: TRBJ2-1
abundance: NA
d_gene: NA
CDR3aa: CASSSQGYDEQFF
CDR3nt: TGTGCCAGCAGCTCTCAGGGGTACGATGAGCAGTTCTTC

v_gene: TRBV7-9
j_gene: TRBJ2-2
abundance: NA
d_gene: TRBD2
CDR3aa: CAKTSATGELFF
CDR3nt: TGTGCCAAGACTAGCGCGACCGGGGAGCTGTTTTTT

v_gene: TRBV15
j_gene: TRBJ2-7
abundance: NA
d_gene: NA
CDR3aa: CATSRGGGAGPSYEQYF
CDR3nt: TGTGCCACCAGCAGAGGAGGGGGGGCAGGGCCCTCCTACGAGCAGTACTTC

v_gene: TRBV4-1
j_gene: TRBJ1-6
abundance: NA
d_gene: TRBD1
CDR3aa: CASSPGQGIFYSPLHF
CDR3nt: TGCGCCAGCAGCCCCGGACAGGGGATATTCTATTCACCCCTCCACTTT

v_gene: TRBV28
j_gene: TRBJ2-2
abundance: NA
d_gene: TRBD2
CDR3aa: CASSFPPAGMDTGELFF
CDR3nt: TGTGCCAGCAGTTTCCCCCCAGCGGGAATGGACACCGGGGAGCTGTTTTTT

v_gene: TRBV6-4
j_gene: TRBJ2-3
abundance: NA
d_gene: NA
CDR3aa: CASSDSTGDTDTQYF
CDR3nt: TGTGCCAGCAGTGACTCGACGGGGGACACAGATACGCAGTATTTT

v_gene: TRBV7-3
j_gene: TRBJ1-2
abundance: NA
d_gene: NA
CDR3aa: CASSYGPDTHYGYTF
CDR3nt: TGTGCCAGCAGCTATGGACCGGACACCCACTATGGCTACACCTTC

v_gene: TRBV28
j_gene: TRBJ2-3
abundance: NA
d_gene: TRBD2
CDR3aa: CATGLAHSTDTQYF
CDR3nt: TGTGCCACCGGACTAGCGCATAGCACAGATACGCAGTATTTT

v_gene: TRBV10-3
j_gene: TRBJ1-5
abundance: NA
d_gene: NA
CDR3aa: CAIGTDYSNQPQHF
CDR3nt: TGTGCCATCGGGACGGACTATAGCAATCAGCCCCAGCATTTT

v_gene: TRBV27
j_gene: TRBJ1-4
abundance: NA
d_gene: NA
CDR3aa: CATHGRANEKLFF
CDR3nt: TGTGCCACTCATGGCCGGGCTAATGAAAAACTGTTTTTT

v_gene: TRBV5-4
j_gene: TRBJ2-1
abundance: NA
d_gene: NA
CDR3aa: CASSLAGDEQFF
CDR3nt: TGTGCCAGCAGCTTGGCCGGGGATGAGCAGTTCTTC

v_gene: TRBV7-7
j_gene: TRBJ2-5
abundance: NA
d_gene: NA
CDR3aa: CASSSSGTLQETQYF
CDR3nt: TGTGCTAGCAGCTCATCCGGGACTCTTCAAGAGACCCAGTACTTC

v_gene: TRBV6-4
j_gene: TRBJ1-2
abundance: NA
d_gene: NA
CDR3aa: CASSDSNGGASNYGYTF
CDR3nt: TGTGCCAGCAGTGACTCGAACGGCGGGGCCTCTAACTATGGCTACACCTTC

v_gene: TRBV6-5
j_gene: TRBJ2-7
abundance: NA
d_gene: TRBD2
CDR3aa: CATRRGLASYEQYF
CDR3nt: TGTGCCACCCGCCGGGGACTAGCATCATACGAGCAGTACTTC

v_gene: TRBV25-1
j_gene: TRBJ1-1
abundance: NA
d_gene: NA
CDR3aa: CASSLGRGTEAFF
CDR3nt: TGTGCCAGCAGTCTAGGAAGGGGCACTGAAGCTTTCTTT

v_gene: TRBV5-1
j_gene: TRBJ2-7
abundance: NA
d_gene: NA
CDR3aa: CASSLAELLSSYEQYF
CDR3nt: TGCGCCAGCAGCTTGGCCGAGCTCCTGAGCTCCTACGAGCAGTACTTC

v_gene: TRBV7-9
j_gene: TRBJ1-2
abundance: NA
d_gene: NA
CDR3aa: CASSPRQSGYTF
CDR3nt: TGTGCCAGCAGCCCGCGACAGTCCGGCTACACCTTC

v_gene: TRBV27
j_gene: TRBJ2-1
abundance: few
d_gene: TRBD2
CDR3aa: CASTGYKAGGVGNEQFF
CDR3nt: TGTGCCAGCACCGGATACAAAGCGGGAGGAGTTGGCAATGAGCAGTTCTTC

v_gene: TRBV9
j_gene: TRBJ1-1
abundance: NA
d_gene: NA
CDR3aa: CASSVSTYGTEAFF
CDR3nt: TGTGCCAGCAGCGTCTCCACGTACGGGACTGAAGCTTTCTTT

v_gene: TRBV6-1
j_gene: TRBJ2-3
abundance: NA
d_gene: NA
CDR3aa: CASSDQGGTQYF
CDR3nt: TGTGCCAGCAGTGACCAGGGGGGTACGCAGTATTTT

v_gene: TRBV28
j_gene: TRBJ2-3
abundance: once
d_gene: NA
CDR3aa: CASSLAQRSSTDTQYF
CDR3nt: TGTGCCAGCAGTCTTGCTCAGCGGAGCAGCACAGATACGCAGTATTTT